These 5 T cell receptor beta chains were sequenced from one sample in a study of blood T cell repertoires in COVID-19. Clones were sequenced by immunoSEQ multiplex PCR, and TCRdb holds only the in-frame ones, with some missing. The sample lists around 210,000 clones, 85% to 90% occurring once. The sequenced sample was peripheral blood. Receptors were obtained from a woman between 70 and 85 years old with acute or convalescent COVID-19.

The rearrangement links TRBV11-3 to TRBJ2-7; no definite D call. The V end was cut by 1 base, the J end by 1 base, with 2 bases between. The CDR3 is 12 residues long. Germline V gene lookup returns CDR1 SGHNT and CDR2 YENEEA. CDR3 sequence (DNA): TGTGCCAGCAGCTTAGTATCCTACGAGCAGTACTTC. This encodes CASSLVSYEQYF.

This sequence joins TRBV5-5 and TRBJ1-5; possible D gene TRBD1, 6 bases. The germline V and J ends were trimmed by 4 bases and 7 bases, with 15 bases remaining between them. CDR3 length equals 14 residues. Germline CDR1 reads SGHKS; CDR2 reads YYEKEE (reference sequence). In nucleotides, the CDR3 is TGTGCCAGCAGCCAGACAGGTGAATACCAGCCCCAGCATTTT. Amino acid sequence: CASSQTGEYQPQHF.

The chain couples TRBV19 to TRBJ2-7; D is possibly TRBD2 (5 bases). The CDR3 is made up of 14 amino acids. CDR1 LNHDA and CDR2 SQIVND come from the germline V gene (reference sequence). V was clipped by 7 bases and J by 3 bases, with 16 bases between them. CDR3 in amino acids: CASNERAGGYEQYF. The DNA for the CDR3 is TGTGCCAGTAATGAGAGGGCTGGTGGCTACGAGCAGTACTTC. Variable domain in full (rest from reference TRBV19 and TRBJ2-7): DGGITQSPKYLFRKEGQNVTLSCEQNLNHDAMYWYRQDPGQGLRLIYYSQIVNDFQKGDIAEGYSVSREKKESFPLTVTSAQKNPTAFYLCASNERAGGYEQYFGPGTRLTVT.

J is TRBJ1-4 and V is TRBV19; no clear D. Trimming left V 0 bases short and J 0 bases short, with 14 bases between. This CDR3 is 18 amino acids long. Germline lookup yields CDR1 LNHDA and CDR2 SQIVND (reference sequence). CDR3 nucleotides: TGTGCCAGTAGTATAGACCCTCCAGCCGACACAACTAATGAAAAACTGTTTTTT. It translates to CASSIDPPADTTNEKLFF.

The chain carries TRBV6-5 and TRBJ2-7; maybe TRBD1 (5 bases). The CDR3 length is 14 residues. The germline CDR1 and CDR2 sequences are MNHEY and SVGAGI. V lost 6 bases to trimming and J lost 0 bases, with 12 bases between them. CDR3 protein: CASRRQTPSYEQYF. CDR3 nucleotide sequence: TGTGCCAGCAGAAGACAGACGCCCTCCTACGAGCAGTACTTC.